This T cell receptor (beta chain) is from a study of shared clonotypes between healthy human individuals. The CDR3 runs 13 residues. Germline-derived CDR1 and CDR2 are LNHDA and SQIVND (reference sequence). The method was immunoSEQ multiplex PCR; TCRdb's version includes in-frame clones alone and lacks a portion of them. The table lists approximately 480,000 clones, 75% to 80% of them singletons. The chain links TRBV19 to TRBJ2-1; tentatively, D is TRBD1 or TRBD2 (6 bases each). What was sequenced was PBMCs. The receptor was isolated from a woman in her 40s in good health. Some clones in this sample may be carry-over from other donors' samples. CDR3 DNA: TGTGCGATTAGGGGGGAGGCCTACAATGAGCAGTTCTTC. It specifies CAIRGEAYNEQFF.